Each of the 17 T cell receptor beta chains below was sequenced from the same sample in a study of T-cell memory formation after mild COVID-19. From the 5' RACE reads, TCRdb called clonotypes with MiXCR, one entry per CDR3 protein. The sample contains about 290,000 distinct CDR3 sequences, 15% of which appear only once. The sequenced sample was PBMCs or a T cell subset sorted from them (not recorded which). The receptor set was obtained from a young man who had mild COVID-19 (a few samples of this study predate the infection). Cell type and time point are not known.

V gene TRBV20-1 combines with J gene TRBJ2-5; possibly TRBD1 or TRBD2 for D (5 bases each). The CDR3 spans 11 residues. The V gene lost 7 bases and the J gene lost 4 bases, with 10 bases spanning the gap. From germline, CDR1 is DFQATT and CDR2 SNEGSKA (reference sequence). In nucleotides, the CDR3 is TGCAGTGTACCTGGGGGAGAGACCCAGTACTTC. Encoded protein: CSVPGGETQYF.

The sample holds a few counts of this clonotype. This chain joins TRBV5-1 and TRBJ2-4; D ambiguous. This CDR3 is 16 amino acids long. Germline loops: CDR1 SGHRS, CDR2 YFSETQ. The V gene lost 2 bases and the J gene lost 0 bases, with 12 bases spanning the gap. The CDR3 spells CASSFGRIIAKNIQYF. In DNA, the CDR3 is TGCGCCAGCAGCTTCGGCCGAATTATAGCCAAAAACATTCAGTACTTC.

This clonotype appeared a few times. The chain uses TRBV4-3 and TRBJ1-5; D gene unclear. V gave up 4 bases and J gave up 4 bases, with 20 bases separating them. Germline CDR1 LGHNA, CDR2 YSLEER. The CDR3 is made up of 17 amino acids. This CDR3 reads CASSPPGKLTPNQPQHF. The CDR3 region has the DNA TGCGCCAGCAGCCCTCCGGGAAAACTCACCCCTAATCAGCCCCAGCATTTT.

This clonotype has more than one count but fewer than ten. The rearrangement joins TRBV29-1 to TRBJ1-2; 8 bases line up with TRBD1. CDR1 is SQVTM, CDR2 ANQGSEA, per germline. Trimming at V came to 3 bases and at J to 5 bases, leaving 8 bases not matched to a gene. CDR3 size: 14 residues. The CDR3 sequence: CSVEATGVGYGYTF. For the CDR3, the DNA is TGCAGCGTTGAGGCGACAGGGGTAGGATATGGCTACACCTTC.

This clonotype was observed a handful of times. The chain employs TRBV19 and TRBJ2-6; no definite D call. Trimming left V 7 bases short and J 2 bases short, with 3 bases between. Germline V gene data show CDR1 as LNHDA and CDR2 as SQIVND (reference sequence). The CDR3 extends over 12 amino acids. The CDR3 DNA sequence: TGTGCCAGTACCCCTGGGGCCAACGTCCTGACTTTC. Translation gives CASTPGANVLTF. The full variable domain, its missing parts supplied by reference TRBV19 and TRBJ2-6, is DGGITQSPKYLFRKEGQNVTLSCEQNLNHDAMYWYRQDPGQGLRLIYYSQIVNDFQKGDIAEGYSVSREKKESFPLTVTSAQKNPTAFYLCASTPGANVLTFGAGSRLTVL.

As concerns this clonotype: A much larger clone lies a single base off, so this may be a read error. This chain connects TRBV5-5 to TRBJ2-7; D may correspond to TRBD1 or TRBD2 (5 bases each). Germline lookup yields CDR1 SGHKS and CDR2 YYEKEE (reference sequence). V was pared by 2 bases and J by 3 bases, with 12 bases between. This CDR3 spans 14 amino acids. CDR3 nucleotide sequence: TGTGCCAGCAGCTTTGGAATGGGGGTCTACGAGCAGTACGTC. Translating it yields CASSFGMGVYEQYV.

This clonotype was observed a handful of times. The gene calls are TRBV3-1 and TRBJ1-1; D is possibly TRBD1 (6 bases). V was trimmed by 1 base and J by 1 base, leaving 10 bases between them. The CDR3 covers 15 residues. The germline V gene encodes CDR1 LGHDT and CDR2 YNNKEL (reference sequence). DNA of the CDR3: TGTGCCAGCAGCCAAGGTTGGGGGCGGAACACTGAAGCTTTCTTT. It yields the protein CASSQGWGRNTEAFF.

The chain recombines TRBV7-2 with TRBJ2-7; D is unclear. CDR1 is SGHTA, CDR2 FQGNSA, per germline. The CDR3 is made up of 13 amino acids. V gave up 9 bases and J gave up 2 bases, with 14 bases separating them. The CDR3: CASCLRVPYEQYF. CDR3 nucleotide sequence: TGTGCCAGTTGCTTAAGAGTCCCCTACGAGCAGTACTTC.

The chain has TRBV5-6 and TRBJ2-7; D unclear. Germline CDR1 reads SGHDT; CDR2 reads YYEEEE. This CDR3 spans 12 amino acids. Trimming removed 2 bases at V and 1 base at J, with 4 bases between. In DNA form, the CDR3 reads TGTGCCAGCAGCTTAAGTTCCTACGAGCAGTACGTC. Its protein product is CASSLSSYEQYV.

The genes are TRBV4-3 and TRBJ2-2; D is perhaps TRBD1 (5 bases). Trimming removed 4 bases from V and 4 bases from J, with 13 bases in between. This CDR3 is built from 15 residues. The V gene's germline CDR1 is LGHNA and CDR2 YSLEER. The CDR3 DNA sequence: TGCGCCAGCAGCCGCACCCCAGGGTCCACCGGGGAGCTGTTTTTT. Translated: CASSRTPGSTGELFF.

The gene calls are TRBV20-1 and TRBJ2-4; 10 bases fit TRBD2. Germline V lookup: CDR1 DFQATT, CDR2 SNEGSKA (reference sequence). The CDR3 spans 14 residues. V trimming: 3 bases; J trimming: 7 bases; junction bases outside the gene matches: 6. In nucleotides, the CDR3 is TGCAGTGCTAGTGCTGCACTAGCGGGGAACATTCAGTACTTC. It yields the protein CSASAALAGNIQYF.

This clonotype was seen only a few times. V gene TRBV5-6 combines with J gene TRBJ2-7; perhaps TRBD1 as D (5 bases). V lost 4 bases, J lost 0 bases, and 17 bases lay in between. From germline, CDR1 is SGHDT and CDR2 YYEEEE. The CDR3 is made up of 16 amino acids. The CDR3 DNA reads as TGTGCCAGCAGCCCGATGGGGCAGGGTAGCTCCTACGAGCAGTACGTC. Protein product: CASSPMGQGSSYEQYV.

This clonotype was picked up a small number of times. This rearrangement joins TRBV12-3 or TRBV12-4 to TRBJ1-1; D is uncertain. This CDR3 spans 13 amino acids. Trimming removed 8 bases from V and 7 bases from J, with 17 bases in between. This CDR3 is CASGSPRSHEAFF. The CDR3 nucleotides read TGTGCCAGCGGCTCCCCCAGGTCCCATGAAGCTTTCTTT.

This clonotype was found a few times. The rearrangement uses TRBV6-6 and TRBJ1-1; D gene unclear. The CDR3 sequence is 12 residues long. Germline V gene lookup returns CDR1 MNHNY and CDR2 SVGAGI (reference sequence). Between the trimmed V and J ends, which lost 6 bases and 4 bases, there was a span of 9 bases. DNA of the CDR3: TGTGCCAGCAGCACCGGTAGCACTGAAGCTTTCTTT. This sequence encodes CASSTGSTEAFF.

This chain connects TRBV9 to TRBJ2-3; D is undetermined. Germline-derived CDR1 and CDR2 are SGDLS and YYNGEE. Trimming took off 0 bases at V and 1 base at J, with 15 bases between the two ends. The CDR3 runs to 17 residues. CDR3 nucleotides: TGTGCCAGCAGCGTAGAGCCCGACGGGCCGCGCACAGATACGCAGTATTTT. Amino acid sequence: CASSVEPDGPRTDTQYF.

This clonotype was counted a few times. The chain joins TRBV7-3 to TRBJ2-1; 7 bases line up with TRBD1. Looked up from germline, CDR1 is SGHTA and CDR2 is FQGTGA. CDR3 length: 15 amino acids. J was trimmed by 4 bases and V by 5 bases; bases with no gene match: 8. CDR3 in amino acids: CASSVTGESYNEQFF. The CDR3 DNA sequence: TGTGCCAGCAGCGTCACAGGGGAATCGTACAATGAGCAGTTCTTC.

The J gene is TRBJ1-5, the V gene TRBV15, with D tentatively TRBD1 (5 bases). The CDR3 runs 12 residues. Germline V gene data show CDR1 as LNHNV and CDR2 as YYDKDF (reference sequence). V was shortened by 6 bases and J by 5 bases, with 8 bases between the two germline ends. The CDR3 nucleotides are TGTGCCACCAGTGACAGCTATCAGCCCCAGCATTTT. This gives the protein CATSDSYQPQHF.